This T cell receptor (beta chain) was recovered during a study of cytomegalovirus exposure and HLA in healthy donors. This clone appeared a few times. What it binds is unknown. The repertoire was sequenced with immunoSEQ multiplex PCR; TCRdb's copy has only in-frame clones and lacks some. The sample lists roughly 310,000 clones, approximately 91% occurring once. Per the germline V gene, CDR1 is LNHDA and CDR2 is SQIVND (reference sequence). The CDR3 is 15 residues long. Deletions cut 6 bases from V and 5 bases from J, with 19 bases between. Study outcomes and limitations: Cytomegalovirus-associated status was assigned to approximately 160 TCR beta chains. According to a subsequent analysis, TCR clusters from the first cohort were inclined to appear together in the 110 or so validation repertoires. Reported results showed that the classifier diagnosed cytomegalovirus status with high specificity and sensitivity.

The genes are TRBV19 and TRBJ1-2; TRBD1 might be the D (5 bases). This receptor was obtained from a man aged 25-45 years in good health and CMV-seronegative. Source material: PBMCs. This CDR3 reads CASREGAGRQYGYTF. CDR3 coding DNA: TGTGCCAGTAGGGAAGGGGCAGGCAGACAGTATGGCTACACCTTC.